The T cell receptor (beta chain) described here comes from a study of shared clonotypes between healthy human individuals. This CDR3 comprises 15 residues. Germline assignment: CDR1 MNHNS and CDR2 SASEGT. V lost 6 bases to trimming and J lost 4 bases; unmatched junction nucleotides: 3. Data came from immunoSEQ multiplex PCR; TCRdb stores just in-frame clones and leaves some out. This sample has 950,000 to 1,300,000 clones, with 65% to 80% found just once. The sequencing input was memory CD4+ T cells sorted from blood. Subset here: CD45RA-negative fraction. The chain is built from TRBV6-1 and TRBJ2-2, with 12 bases lining up with TRBD2. This receptor was taken from a man between 18 and 35 years old in good health. CDR3 amino acids: CASRRLAGATGELFF. For the CDR3, the DNA is TGTGCCAGCAGGAGACTAGCGGGAGCCACCGGGGAGCTGTTTTTT.